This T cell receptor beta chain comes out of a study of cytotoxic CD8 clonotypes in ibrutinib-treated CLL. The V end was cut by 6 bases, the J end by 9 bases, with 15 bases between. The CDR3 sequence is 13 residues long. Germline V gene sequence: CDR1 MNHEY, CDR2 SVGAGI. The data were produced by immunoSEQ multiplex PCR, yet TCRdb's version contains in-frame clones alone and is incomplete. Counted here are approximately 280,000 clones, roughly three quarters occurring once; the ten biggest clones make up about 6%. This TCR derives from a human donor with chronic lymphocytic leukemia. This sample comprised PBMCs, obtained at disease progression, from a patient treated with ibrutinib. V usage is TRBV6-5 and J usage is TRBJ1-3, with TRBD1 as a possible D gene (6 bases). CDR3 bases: TGTGCCAGCAGGGACAGCACTTCAGGCACCATATATTTT. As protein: CASRDSTSGTIYF.